The present T cell receptor (beta chain) was sequenced within a study of T cells in Graves' hyperthyroidism and ophthalmopathy (dated by TCRdb to about 2019). For the wider study: Peripheral blood samples were taken at initial diagnosis, before any treatment was given. To identify distinguishing TCR V-J signatures, a discovery cohort of around 100 patients was used, comprising 43 with Graves' ophthalmopathy and roughly 60 with stable Graves' hyperthyroidism. Prospective prediction of ophthalmopathy was tested in an independent validation cohort of about 19 hyperthyroidism patients and around 16 patients who later progressed to ophthalmopathy. The roughly 99 discovery patients were divided at random into training and test sets in a 7:3 ratio. In addition, the study compared T-cell repertoires in thyroid tissue and in blood from several Graves' hyperthyroidism patients. After sampling, hyperthyroidism patients received methimazole starting at 30 mg daily, and ophthalmopathy patients received high-dose intravenous methylprednisolone. TCR Vbeta CDR3 sequencing of 135 peripheral blood samples (around 45 ophthalmopathy, 75 hyperthyroidism and about 17 progressor patients) is reported in the paper.

Moderately to severely active disease, a Clinical Activity Score of at least 3, a NOSPECS grade of at least 4, and a duration under 3 months were present in ophthalmopathy patients. Patients with uncontrolled infections, other autoimmune diseases, pregnancy or lactation were excluded. Clinical symptoms, serum thyroxine and TRAb, thyroid ultrasound, and orbital computed tomography formed the basis for the diagnoses. Ficoll-Paque density gradient centrifugation was used to isolate PBMCs from around 9.1 ml of fresh peripheral blood. Total RNA was extracted using Trizol reagent, and RNA quality was assessed on an Agilent 2100 Bioanalyzer. A word on this clonotype: This clone's antigen is unknown. The input lacks base qualities; no much larger clone sits a single base away.

CDR1 MDHEN and CDR2 SYDVKM were looked up in the germline V gene. V is cut by 6 bases and J by 9 bases, and the space between the germline ends is 20 bases. The CDR3 covers 15 residues, taking in both the cysteine and the phenylalanine. The read is trimmed to its CDR3 DNA, 45 bases read in frame from base 1. The TCR beta CDR3 regions were amplified from the RNA transcripts. The TCR CDR3 was subjected to a first round of RT-PCR using the HTBI primer set and the Qiagen OneStep RT-PCR kit. A second multiplex PCR round built the libraries, followed by size selection and purification. Libraries were sequenced paired-end with 100 bp reads on an Illumina HiSeq2000. In the original analysis: SOAPnuke was used to process the raw data, with reads discarded if the reads contained adapters or uncalled bases, had a mean Phred below 15, or lacked an exact constant-primer or identifier match. COPE v1.2.5 was used to merge high-quality paired reads, and clonotypes were defined as unique nucleotide sequences. Clonotypes were aligned to IMGT TRBV, TRBD and TRBJ reference segments using MiTCR v1.1. The analysis included only V-J combinations with a frequency above 0.0001, which together covered 99% to 99.2% of the repertoires. The TCS score was defined as the ratio of F50 (clonal expansion) to E x V (chaos), calculated using BLOSUM62-based TCRdist between CDR3 peptides within each V-J. Welch's t-statistics and random forest reduced around 520 V-J features to about 13, which were used in a naive Bayes classifier (R e1071). TCRdb cleaned the public reads at Q25 with fastp, built clones with MiXCR and kept in-frame beta chains. Merged by CDR3 protein, the rows form single entries marked with the most common genes and DNA. TCRdb assigned the V and J calls; the authors' analysis was not used. This sample holds roughly 530,000 distinct CDR3 sequences; approximately 17% were observed only once. The ten top clones hold 17% of the sample.

Study-level results and caveats: A 13 V-J signature model separated ophthalmopathy from stable hyperthyroidism, with roughly 88% sensitivity and around 84% specificity in cross-validation and 80%/75% in testing. During validation, the model predicted progression to ophthalmopathy a median of approximately 6.5 months ahead of onset, with 60% to 71% sensitivity and 72.22% specificity. Blood samples also contained most of the expanded thyroid clonotypes (frequency above 0.001), which suggests that blood repertoires may reflect thyroid immune responses. Sample size was not statistically predetermined, and blinding of investigators to group allocation was not performed.

The sequence derives from a woman under 30 with Graves' ophthalmopathy. The chain was built from TRBV28 and TRBJ1-4, with a weak D call of TRBD1 (5 bases match). Sequenced sample: blood. The CDR3 region: CASSLGTVATKKLFF. DNA sequence: TGTGCCAGCAGCCTCGGGACGGTGGCGACTAAAAAACTGTTTTTT.